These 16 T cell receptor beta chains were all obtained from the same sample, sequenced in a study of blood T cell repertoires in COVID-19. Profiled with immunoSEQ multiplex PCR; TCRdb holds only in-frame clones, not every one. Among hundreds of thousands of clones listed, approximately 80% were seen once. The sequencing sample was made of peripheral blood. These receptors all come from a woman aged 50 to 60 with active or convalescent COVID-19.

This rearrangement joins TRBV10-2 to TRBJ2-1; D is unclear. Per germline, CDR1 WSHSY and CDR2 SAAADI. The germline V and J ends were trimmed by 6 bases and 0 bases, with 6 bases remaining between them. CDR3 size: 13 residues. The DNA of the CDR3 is TGCGCCAGCAGAATCAGCTCCTACAATGAGCAGTTCTTC. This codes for CASRISSYNEQFF.

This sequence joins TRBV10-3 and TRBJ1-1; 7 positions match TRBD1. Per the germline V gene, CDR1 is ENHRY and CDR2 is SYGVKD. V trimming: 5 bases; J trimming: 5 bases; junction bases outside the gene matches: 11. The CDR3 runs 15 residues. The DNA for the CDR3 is TGTGCCATCAGTCGGCAGGGGGGTTTGGGGACTGAAGCTTTCTTT. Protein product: CAISRQGGLGTEAFF.

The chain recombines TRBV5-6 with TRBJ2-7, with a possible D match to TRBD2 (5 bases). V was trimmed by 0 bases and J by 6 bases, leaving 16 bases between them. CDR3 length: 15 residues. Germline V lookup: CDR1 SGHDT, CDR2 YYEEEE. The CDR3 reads CASSLAGFGESEQYF. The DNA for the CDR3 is TGTGCCAGCAGCTTGGCCGGGTTCGGGGAAAGCGAGCAGTACTTC.

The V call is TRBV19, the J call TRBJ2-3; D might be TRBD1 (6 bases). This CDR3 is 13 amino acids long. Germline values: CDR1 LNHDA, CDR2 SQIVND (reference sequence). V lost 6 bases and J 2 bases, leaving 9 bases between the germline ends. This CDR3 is CASRRQDTDTQYF. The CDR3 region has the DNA TGTGCCAGTAGAAGACAGGACACAGATACGCAGTATTTT.

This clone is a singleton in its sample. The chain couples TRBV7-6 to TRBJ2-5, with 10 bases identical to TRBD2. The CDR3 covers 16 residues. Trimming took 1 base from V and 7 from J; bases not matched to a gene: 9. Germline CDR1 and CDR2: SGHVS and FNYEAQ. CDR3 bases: TGTGCCAGCAGCTTAGGTCTAGCGGGAGCCCTCGGGACCCAGTACTTC. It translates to CASSLGLAGALGTQYF.

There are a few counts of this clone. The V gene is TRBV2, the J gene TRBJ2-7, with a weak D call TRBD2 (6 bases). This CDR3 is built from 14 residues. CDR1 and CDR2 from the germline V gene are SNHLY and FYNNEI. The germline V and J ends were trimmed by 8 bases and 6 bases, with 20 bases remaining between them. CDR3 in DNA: TGTGCCAGCTCTCCAAAGACTAGAGTCCTCGAGCAGTACTTC. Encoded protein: CASSPKTRVLEQYF.

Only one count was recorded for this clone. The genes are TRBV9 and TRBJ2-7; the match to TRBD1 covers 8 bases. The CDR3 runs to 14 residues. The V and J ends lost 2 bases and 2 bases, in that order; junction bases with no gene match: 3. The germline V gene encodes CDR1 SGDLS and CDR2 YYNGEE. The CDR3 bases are TGTGCCAGCAGCGTTGGGACAGGCACCTACGAGCAGTACTTC. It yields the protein CASSVGTGTYEQYF.

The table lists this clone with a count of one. DNA of the CDR3: TGTGCCAGCTCTCCAGGGGGCTCAAACACTGAAGCTTTCTTT. This translates into CASSPGGSNTEAFF. The V and J genes are TRBV18 and TRBJ1-1; 8 bases line up with TRBD1. Germline V CDR1 and CDR2: KGHSH, LQKENI. The CDR3 consists of 14 residues. V trimming: 6 bases; J trimming: 2 bases; junction bases outside the gene matches: 5.

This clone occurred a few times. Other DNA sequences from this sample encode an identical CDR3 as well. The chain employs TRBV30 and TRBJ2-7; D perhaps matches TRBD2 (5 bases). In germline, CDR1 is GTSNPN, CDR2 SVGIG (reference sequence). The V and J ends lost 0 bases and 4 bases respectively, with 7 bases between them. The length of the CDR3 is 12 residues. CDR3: CAWSVRGYEQYF. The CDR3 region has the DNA TGTGCCTGGAGTGTTAGAGGGTACGAGCAGTACTTC.

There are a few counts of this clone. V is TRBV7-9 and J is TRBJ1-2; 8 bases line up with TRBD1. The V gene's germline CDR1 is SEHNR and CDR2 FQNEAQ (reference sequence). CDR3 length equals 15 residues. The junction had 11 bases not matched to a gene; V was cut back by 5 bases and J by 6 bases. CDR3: CASSRGQATTDGYTF. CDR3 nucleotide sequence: TGTGCCAGCAGCCGGGGACAGGCCACGACGGATGGCTACACCTTC.

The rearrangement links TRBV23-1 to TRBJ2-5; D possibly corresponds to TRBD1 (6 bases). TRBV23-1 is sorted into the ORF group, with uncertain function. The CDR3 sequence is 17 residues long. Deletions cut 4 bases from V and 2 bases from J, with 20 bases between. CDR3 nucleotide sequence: TGCGCCAGCAGTCCGTCCGTACCTTACAGGGATCAAGAGACCCAGTACTTC. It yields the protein CASSPSVPYRDQETQYF.

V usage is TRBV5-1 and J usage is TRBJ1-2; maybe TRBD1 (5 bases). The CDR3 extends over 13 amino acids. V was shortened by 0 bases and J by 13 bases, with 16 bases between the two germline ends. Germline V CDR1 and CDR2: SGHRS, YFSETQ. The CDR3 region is CASSLGQNMAITF. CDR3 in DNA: TGCGCCAGCAGCTTGGGACAGAATATGGCTATCACCTTC.

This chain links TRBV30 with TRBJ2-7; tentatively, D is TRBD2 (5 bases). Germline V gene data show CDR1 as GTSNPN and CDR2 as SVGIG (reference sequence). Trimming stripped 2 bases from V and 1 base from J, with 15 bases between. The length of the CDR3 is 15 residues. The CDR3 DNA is TGTGCCTGGAGTCCCCCTAGGCGGAGGTCCTACGAGCAGTACTTC. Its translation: CAWSPPRRRSYEQYF.

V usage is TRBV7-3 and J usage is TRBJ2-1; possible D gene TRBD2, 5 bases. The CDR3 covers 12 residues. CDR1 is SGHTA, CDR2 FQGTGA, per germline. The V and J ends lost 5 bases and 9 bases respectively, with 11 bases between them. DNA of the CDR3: TGTGCCAGCAGCGGGCAGGCGGGTGAGCAGTTCTTC. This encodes CASSGQAGEQFF.

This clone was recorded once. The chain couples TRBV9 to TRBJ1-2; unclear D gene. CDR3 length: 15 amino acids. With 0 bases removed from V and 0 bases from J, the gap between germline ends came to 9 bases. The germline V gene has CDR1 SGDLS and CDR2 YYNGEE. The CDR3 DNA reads TGTGCCAGCAGCGTAGGGGCCCAAGCTAACTATGGCTACACCTTC. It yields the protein CASSVGAQANYGYTF.

CDR3 sequence: CASTLGLAGNTGELFF. In nucleotides, the CDR3 is TGTGCCAGCACCCTAGGACTAGCGGGGAACACCGGGGAGCTGTTTTTT. The rearrangement joins TRBV14 to TRBJ2-2; TRBD2 matches 11 bases. This CDR3 contains 16 residues. Germline V gives CDR1 SGHDN, CDR2 FVKESK. V lost 7 bases to trimming and J lost 1 base; unmatched junction nucleotides: 5.